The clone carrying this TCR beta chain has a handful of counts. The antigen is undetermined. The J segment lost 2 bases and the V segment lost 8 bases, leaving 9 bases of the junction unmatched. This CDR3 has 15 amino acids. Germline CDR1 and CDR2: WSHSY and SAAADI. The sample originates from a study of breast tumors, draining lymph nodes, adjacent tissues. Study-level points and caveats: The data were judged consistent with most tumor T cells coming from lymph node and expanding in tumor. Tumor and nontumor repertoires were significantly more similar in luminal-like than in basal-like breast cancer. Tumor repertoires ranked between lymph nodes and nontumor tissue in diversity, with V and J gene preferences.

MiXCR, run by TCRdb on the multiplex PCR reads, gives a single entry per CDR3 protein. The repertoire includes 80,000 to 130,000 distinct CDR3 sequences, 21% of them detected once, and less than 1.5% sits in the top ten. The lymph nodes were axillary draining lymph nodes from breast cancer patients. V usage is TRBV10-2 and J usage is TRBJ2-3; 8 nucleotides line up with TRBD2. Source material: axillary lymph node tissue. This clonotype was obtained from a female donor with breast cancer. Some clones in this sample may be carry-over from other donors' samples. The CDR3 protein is CASRVTSEITDTQYF. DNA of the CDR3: TGCGCCAGCCGGGTGACTAGCGAAATCACAGATACGCAGTATTTT.